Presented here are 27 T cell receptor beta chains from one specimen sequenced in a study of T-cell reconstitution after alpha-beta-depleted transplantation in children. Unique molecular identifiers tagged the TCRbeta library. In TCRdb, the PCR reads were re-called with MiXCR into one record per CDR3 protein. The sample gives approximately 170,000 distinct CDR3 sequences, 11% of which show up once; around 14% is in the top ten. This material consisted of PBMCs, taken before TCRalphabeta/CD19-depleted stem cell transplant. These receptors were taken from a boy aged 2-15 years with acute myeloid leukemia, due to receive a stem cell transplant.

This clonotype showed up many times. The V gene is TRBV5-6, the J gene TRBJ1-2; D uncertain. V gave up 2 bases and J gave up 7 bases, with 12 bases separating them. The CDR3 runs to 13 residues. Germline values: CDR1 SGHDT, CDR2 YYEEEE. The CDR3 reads CASSFDTDGGYTF. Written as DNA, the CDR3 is TGTGCCAGCAGCTTTGATACTGACGGTGGCTACACCTTC.

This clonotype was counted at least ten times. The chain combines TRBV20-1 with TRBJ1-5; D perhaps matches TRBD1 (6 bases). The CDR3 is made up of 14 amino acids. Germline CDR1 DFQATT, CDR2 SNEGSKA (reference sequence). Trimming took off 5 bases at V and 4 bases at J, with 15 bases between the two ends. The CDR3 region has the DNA TGCAGTGCTGGGAGGGGGGGTGGAAATCAGCCCCAGCATTTT. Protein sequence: CSAGRGGGNQPQHF.

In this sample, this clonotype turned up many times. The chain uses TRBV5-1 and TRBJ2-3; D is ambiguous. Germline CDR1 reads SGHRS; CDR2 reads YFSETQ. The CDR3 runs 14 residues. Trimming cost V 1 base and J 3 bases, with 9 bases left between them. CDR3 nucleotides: TGCGCCAGCAGCTTGATGTGGGAAACAGATACGCAGTATTTT. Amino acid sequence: CASSLMWETDTQYF.

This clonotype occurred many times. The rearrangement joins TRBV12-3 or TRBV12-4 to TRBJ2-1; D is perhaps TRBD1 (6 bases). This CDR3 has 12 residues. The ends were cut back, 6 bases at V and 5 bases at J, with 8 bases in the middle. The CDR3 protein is CASSRQDNEQFF. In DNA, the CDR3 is TGTGCCAGCAGCCGACAGGACAATGAGCAGTTCTTC.

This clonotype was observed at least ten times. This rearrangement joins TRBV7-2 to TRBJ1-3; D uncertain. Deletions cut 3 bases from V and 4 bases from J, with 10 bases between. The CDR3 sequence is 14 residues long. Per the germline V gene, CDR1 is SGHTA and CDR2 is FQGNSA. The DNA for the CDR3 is TGTGCCAGCAGCTTCCGGTCGGACGGAAACACCATATATTTT. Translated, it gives CASSFRSDGNTIYF.

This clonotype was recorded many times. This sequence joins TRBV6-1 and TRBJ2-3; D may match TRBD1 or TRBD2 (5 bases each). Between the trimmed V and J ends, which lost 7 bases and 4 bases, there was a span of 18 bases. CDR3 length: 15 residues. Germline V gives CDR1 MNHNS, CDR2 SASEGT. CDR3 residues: CASKKRGDGSDTQYF. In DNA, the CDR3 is TGTGCCAGCAAGAAAAGGGGAGACGGATCAGATACGCAGTATTTT.

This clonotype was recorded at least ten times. This chain's CDR3 is CASSLGGVSYGYTF. In DNA form, the CDR3 reads TGCGCCAGCAGCTTGGGCGGCGTATCCTATGGCTACACCTTC. The chain has TRBV5-1 and TRBJ1-2; D is ambiguous. Trimming removed 0 bases at V and 4 bases at J, with 10 bases between. This CDR3 is built from 14 residues. The V gene's germline CDR1 is SGHRS and CDR2 YFSETQ.

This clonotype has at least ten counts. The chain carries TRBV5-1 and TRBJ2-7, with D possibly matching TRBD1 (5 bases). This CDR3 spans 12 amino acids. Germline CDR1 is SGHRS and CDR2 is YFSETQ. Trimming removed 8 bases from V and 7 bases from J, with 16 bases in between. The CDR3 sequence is CARTPRGYEQYV. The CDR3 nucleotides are TGCGCCAGGACACCAAGGGGTTATGAGCAGTACGTC.

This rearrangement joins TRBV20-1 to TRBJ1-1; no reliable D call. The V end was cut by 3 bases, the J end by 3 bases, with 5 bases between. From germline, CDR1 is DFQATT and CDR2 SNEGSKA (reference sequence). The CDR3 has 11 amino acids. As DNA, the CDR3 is TGCAGTGCTAGTCGGGACACTGAAGCTTTCTTT. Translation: CSASRDTEAFF.

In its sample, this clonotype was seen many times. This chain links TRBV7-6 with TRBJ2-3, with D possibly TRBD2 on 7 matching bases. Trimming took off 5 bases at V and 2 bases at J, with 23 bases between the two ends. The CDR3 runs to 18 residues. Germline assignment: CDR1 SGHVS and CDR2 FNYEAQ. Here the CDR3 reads CASSPFGGAGASTDTQYF. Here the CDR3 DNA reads TGTGCCAGCAGCCCCTTTGGGGGGGCGGGGGCGTCCACAGATACGCAGTATTTT. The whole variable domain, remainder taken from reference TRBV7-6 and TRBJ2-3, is GAGVSQSPRYKVTKRGQDVALRCDPISGHVSLYWYRQALGQGPEFLTYFNYEAQQDKSGLPNDRFSAERPEGSISTLTIQRTEQRDSAMYRCASSPFGGAGASTDTQYFGPGTRLTVL.

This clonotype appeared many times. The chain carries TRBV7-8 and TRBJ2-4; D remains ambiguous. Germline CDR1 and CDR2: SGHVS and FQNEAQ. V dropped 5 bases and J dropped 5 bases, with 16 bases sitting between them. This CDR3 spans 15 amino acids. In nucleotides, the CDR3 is TGTGCCAGCAGCCCCGGATTACACCGGGAAAACATTCAGTACTTC. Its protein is CASSPGLHRENIQYF. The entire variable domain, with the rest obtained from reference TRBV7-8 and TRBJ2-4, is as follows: GAGVSQSPRYKVAKRGQDVALRCDPISGHVSLFWYQQALGQGPEFLTYFQNEAQLDKSGLPSDRFFAERPEGSVSTLKIQRTQQEDSAVYLCASSPGLHRENIQYFGAGTRLSVL.

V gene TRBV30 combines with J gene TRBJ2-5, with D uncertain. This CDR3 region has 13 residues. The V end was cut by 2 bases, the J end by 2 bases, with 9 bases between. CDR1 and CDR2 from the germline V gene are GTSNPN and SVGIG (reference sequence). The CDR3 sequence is CAWSWAEQETQYF. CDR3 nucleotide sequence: TGTGCCTGGAGTTGGGCAGAACAAGAGACCCAGTACTTC.

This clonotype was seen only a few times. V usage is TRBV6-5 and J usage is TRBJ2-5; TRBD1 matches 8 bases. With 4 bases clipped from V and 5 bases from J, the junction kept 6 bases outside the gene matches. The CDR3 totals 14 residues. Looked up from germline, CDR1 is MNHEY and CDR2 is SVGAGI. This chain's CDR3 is CASSWEQGVETQYF. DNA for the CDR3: TGTGCCAGCAGTTGGGAACAGGGGGTGGAGACCCAGTACTTC.

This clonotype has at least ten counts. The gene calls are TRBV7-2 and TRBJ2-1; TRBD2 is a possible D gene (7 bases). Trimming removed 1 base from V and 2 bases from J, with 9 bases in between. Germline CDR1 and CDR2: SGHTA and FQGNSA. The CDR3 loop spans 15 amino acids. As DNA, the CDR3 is TGTGCCAGCAGCTTAGGGGGGGGCGCCTACAATGAGCAGTTCTTC. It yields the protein CASSLGGGAYNEQFF.

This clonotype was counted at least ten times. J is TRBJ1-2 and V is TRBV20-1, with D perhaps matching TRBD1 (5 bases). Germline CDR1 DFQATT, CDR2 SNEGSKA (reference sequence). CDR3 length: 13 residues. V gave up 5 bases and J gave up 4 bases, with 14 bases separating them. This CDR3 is CSAAIYGAYGYTF. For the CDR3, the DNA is TGCAGTGCTGCCATCTACGGGGCCTATGGCTACACCTTC.

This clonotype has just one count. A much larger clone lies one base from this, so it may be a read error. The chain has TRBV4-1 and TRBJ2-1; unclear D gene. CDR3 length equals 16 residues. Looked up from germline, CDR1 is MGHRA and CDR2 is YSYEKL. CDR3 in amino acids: CASNQTLARLYNEQFF. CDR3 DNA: TGCGCCAGCAACCAAACTCTTGCTAGGCTCTACAATGAGCAGTTCTTC.

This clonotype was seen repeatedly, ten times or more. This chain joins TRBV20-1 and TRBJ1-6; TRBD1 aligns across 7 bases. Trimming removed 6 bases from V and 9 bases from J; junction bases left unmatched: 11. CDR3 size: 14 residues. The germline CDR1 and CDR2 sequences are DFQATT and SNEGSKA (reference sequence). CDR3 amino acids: CSAAWEGAGSPLHF. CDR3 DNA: TGCAGTGCAGCATGGGAGGGGGCTGGTTCACCCCTCCACTTT.

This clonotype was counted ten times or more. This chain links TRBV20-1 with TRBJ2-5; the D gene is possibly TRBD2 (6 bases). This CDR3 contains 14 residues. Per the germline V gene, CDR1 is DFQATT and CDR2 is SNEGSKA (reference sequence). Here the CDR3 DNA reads TGCAGCCCGAGACCCGGGGGTGGCCAGGGGACCCAGTACTTC. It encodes CSPRPGGGQGTQYF.

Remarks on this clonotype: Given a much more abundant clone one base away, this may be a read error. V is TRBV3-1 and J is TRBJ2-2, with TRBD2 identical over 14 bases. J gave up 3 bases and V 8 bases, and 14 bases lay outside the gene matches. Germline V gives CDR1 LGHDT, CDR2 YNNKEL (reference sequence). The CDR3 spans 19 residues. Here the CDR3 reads CASWTGTSGSPRDTGELFF. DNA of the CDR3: TGTGCCAGCTGGACAGGGACTAGCGGGAGCCCTAGGGACACCGGGGAGCTGTTTTTT.

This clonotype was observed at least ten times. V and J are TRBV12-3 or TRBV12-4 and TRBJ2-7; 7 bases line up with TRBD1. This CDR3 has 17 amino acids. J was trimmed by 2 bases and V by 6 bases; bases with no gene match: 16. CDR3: CASSTTGYNLQTYEQYV. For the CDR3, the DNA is TGTGCCAGCAGCACGACAGGGTATAACCTCCAAACCTACGAGCAGTACGTC.

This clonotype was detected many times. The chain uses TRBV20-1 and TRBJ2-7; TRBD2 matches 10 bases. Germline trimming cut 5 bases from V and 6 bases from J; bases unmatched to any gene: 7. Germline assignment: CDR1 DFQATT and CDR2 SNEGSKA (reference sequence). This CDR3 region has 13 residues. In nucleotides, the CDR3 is TGCAGTGCTTCTAGCGGGAGTCTTGGCGAGCAGTACTTC. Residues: CSASSGSLGEQYF.

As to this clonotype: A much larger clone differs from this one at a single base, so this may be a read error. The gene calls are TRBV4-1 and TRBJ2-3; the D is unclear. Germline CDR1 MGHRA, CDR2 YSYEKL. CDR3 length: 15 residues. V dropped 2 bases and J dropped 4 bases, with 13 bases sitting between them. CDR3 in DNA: TGCGCCAGCAGCCAACGTGCGGCGAACCCAGATACGCAGTATTTT. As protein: CASSQRAANPDTQYF.

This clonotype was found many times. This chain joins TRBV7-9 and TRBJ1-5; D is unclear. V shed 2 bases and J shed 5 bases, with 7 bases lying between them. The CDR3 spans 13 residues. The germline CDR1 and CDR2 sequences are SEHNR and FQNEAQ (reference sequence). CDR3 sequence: CASSLQEDQPQHF. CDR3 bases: TGTGCCAGCAGCTTACAGGAGGATCAGCCCCAGCATTTT. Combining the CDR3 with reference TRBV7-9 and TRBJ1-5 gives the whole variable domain DTGVSQNPRHKITKRGQNVTFRCDPISEHNRLYWYRQTLGQGPEFLTYFQNEAQLEKSRLLSDRFSAERPKGSFSTLEIQRTEQGDSAMYLCASSLQEDQPQHFGDGTRLSIL.

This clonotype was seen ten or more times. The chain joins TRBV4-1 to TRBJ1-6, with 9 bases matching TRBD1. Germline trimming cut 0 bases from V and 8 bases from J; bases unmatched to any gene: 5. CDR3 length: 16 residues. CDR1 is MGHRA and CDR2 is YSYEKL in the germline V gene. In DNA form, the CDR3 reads TGCGCCAGCAGCCAAGACGGACAGGGGTTTCATTCACCCCTCCACTTT. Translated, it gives CASSQDGQGFHSPLHF.

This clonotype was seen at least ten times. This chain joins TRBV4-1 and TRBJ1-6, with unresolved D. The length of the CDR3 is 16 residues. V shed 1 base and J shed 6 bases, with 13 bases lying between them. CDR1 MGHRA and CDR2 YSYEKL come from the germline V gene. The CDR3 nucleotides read TGCGCCAGCAGCCAAGGGGCAGGAGTCTTTAATTCACCCCTCCACTTT. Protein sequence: CASSQGAGVFNSPLHF.

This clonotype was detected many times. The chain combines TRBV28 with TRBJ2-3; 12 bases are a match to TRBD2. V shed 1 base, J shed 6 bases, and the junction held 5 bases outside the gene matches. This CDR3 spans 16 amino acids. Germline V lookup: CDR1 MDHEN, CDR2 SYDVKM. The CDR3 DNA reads TGTGCCAGCAGTTTATCACCGGGACTAGCGGGCGATACGCAGTATTTT. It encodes CASSLSPGLAGDTQYF.

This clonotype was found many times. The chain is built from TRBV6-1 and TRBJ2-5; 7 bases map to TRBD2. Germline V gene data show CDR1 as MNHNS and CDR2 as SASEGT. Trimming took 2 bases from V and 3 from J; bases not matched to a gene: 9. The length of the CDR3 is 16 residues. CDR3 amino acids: CASSEWVGGVEETQYF. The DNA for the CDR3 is TGTGCCAGCAGTGAATGGGTGGGAGGGGTGGAAGAGACCCAGTACTTC.